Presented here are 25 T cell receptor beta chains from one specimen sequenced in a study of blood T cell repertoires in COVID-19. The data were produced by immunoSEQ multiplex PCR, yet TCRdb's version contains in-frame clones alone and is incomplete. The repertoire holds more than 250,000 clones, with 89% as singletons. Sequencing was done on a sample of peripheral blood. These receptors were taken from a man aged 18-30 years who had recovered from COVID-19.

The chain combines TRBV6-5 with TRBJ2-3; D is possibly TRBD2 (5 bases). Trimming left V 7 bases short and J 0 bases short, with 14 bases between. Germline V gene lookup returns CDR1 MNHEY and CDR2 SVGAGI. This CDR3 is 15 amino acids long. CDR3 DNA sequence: TGTGCCAGCACCAGCGGAACTTCTAGCACAGATACGCAGTATTTT. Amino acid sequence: CASTSGTSSTDTQYF.

The CDR3 coding sequence is TGCAGCGTTGGAAGGGCCGGGACAGGGTACTACAATGAGCAGTTCTTC. It is translated as CSVGRAGTGYYNEQFF. The J gene is TRBJ2-1, the V gene TRBV29-1; 9 bases map to TRBD1. CDR1 is SQVTM, CDR2 ANQGSEA, per germline. Trimming removed 4 bases from V and 3 bases from J; junction bases left unmatched: 10. The CDR3 extends over 16 amino acids.

The CDR3 DNA reads as TGCAGCGTTGGCGTTTTGTACGAGCAGTACTTC. It is translated as CSVGVLYEQYF. This chain joins TRBV29-1 and TRBJ2-7; D remains unclear. Germline V lookup: CDR1 SQVTM, CDR2 ANQGSEA. V gave up 4 bases and J gave up 4 bases, with 8 bases separating them. CDR3 length: 11 amino acids.

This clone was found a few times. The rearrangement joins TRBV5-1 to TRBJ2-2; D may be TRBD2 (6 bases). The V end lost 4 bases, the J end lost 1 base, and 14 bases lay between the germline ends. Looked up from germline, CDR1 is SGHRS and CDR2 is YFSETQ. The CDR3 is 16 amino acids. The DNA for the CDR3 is TGCGCCAGCAGCCCCCGTGCTAGCGAGAACACCGGGGAGCTGTTTTTT. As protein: CASSPRASENTGELFF.

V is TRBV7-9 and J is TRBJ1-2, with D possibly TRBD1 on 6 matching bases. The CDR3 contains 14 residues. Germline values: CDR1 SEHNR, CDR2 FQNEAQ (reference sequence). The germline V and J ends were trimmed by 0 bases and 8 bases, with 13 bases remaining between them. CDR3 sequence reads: CASSLARTADGYTF. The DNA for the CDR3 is TGTGCCAGCAGCTTAGCGAGGACAGCTGACGGCTACACCTTC.

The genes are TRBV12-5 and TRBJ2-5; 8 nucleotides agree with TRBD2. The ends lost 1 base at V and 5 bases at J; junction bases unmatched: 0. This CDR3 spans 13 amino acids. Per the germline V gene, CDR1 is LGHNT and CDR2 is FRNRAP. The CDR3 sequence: CASGLGGGETQYF. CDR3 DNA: TGTGCTAGTGGTTTGGGCGGGGGGGAGACCCAGTACTTC. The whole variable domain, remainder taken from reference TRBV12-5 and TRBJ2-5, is DARVTQTPRHKVTEMGQEVTMRCQPILGHNTVFWYRQTMMQGLELLAYFRNRAPLDDSGMPKDRFSAEMPDATLATLKIQPSEPRDSAVYFCASGLGGGETQYFGPGTRLLVL.

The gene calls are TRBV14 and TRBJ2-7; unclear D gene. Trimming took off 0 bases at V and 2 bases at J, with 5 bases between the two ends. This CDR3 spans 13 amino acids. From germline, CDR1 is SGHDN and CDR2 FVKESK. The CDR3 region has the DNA TGTGCCAGCAGCCAAGAACTGACCTACGAGCAGTACTTC. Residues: CASSQELTYEQYF.

CDR3 DNA: TGTGCCAGCAGTGGGGGGAGGGGGAATGAGCAGTTCTTC. It specifies CASSGGRGNEQFF. The V gene is TRBV2, the J gene TRBJ2-1, with D possibly being TRBD2 (7 bases). Germline-derived CDR1 and CDR2 are SNHLY and FYNNEI. This CDR3 has 13 residues. Trimming pared 4 bases from V and 7 bases from J, leaving 11 bases between. Full variable domain (missing parts from reference TRBV2 and TRBJ2-1): EPEVTQTPSHQVTQMGQEVILRCVPISNHLYFYWYRQILGQKVEFLVSFYNNEISEKSEIFDDQFSVERPDGSNFTLKIRSTKLEDSAMYFCASSGGRGNEQFFGPGTRLTVL.

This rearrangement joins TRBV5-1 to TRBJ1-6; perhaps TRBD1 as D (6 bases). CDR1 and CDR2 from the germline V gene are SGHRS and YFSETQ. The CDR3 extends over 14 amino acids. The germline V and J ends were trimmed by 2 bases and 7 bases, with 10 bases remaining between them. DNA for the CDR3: TGCGCCAGCAGCTTAGGGGGAACAAATTCACCCCTCCACTTT. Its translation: CASSLGGTNSPLHF.

The CDR3 DNA reads as TGTGCCAGCAGCACCCAGACAGGGCAATACGAGCAGTACTTC. Translating gives CASSTQTGQYEQYF. The rearrangement links TRBV7-9 to TRBJ2-7; 7 bases agree with TRBD1. Germline CDR1 is SEHNR and CDR2 is FQNEAQ (reference sequence). The V and J ends lost 5 bases and 4 bases, in that order; junction bases with no gene match: 8. The CDR3 totals 14 residues.

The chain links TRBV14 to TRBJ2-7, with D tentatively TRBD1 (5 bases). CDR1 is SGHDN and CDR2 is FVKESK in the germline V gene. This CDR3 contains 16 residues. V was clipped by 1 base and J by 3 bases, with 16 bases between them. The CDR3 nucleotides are TGTGCCAGCAGCCAAGGTCTTGCAGGGATCTACTACGAGCAGTACTTC. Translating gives CASSQGLAGIYYEQYF.

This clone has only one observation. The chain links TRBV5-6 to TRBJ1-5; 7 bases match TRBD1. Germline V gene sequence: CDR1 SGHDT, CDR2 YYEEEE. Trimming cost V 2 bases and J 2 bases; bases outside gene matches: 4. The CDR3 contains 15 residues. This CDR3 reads CASSLGGRGNQPQHF. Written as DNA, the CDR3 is TGTGCCAGCAGCTTAGGGGGCCGGGGCAATCAGCCCCAGCATTTT.

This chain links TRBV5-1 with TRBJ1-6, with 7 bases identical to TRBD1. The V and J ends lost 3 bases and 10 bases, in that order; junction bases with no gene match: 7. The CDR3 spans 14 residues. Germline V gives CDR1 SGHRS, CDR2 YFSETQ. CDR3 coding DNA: TGCGCCAGCAGCTCTACGACAGGGTGGTCACCCCTCCACTTT. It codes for CASSSTTGWSPLHF. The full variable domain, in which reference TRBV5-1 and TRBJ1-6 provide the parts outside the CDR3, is KAGVTQTPRYLIKTRGQQVTLSCSPISGHRSVSWYQQTPGQGLQFLFEYFSETQRNKGNFPGRFSGRQFSNSRSEMNVSTLELGDSALYLCASSSTTGWSPLHFGNGTRLTVT.

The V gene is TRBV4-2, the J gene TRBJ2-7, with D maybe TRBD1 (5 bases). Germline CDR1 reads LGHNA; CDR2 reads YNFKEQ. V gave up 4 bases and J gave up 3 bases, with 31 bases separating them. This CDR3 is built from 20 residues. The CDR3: CASSPPGTRTIHEGVYEQYF. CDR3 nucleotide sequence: TGTGCCAGCAGCCCGCCCGGAACCAGGACCATACACGAAGGGGTCTACGAGCAGTACTTC.

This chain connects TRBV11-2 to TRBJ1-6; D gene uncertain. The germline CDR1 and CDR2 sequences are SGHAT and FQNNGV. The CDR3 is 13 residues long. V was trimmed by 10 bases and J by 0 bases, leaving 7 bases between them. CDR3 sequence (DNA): TGTGCCACATCAGGCTCCTATAATTCACCCCTCCACTTT. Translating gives CATSGSYNSPLHF. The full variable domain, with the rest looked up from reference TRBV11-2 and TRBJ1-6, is EAGVAQSPRYKIIEKRQSVAFWCNPISGHATLYWYQQILGQGPKLLIQFQNNGVVDDSQLPKDRFSAERLKGVDSTLKIQPAKLEDSAVYLCATSGSYNSPLHFGNGTRLTVT.

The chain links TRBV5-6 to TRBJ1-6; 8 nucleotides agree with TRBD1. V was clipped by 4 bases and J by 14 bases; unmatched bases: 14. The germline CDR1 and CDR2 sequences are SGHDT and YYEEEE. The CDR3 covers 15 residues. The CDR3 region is CASSTGQGPGSALHF. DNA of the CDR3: TGTGCCAGCAGCACAGGACAGGGCCCCGGTTCGGCCCTCCACTTT.

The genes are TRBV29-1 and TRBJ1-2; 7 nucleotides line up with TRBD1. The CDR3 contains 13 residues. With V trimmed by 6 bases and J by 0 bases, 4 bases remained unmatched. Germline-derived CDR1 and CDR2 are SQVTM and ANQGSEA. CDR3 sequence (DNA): TGCAGCGTAGGGGACAGCTCTAACTATGGCTACACCTTC. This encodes CSVGDSSNYGYTF.

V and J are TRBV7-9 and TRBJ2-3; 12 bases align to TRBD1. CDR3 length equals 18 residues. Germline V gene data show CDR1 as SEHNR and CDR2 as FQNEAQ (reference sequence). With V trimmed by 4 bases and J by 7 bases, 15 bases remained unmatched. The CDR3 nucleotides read TGTGCCAGCAGCTCCTTTAGCGACCTGGGACAGGGGGCATATACGCAGTATTTT. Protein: CASSSFSDLGQGAYTQYF.

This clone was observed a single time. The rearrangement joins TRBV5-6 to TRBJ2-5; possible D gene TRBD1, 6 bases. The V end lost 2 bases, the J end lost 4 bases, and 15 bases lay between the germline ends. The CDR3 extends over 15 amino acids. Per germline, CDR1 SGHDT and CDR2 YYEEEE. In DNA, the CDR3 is TGTGCCAGCAGCTTCATACAGGGTCGAGGAGAGACCCAGTACTTC. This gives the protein CASSFIQGRGETQYF.

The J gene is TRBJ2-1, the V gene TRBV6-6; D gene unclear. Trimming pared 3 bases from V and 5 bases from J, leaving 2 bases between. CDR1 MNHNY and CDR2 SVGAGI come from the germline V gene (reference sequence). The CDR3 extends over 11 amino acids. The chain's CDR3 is CASSYNNEQFF. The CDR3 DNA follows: TGTGCCAGCAGTTATAACAATGAGCAGTTCTTC.

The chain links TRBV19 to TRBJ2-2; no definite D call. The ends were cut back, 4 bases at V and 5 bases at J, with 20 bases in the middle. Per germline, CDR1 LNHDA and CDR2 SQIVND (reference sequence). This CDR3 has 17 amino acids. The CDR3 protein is CASSNLRSLVDTGELFF. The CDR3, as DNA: TGTGCCAGTAGTAACCTTCGGAGTCTTGTAGATACCGGGGAGCTGTTTTTT.

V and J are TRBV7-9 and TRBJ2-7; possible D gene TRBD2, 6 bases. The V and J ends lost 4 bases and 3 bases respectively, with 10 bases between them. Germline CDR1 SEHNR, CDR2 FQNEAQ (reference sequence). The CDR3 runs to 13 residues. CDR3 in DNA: TGTGCCAGCAGCTCCCTGGGGGGCTACGAGCAGTACTTC. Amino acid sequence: CASSSLGGYEQYF.

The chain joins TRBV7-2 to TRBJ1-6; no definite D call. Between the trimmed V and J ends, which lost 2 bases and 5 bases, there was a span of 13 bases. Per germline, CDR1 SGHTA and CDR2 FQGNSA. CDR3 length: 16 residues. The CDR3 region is CASSLFRPGNNSPLHF. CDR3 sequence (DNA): TGTGCCAGCAGCTTATTTCGCCCGGGGAATAATTCACCCCTCCACTTT.

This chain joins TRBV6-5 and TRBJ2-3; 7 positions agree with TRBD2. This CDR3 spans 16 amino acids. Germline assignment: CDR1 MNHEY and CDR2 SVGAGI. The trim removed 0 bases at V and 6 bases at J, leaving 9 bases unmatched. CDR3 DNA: TGTGCCAGCAGTTACTCGCGAGCGGGGAAGTGGGATACGCAGTATTTT. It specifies CASSYSRAGKWDTQYF.

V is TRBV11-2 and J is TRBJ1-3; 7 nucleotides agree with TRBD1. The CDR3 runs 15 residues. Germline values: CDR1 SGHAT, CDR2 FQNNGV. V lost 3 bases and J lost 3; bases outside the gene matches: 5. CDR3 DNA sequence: TGTGCCAGCAGCTTTACAGGGGTCGGTGGAAACACCATATATTTT. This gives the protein CASSFTGVGGNTIYF.